The subject of this entry is one T cell receptor beta chain. The authors' processing: Amplified reference gene primers provided the basis for estimating nucleated cell counts. Data came from immunoSEQ multiplex PCR; TCRdb stores just in-frame clones and leaves some out. Clone size and the V and J calls come from that table; the DNA yielded D and trimming. The sample has about 69,000 clones, approximately 79% seen once. This sample is drawn from a study of blood T cell repertoires in COVID-19. The sequence came from a human donor in a cohort sampled during active COVID-19. Sequenced: peripheral blood.

CDR3 protein: CASRQSRGPNEKLFF. As DNA, the CDR3 is TGTGCCAGCAGGCAATCCAGGGGGCCTAATGAAAAACTGTTTTTT. This chain joins TRBV2 and TRBJ1-4; 8 positions agree with TRBD1. The CDR3 length is 15 residues. The V gene's germline CDR1 is SNHLY and CDR2 FYNNEI. The V segment lost 6 bases and the J segment 3 bases; nucleotides outside the gene matches: 6.